This section outlines one T cell receptor (beta chain) sequence together with its context. This clone was recorded once. Its antigen is still unknown. Base qualities are not recorded, but no much larger clone differs from it by a single base. The CDR3 regions of human TCRbeta chains were analyzed by immunosequencing. The authors' pipeline ran thus. TCRs in the repertoires were compared against a reference library of SARS-CoV-2-specific TCRs that had been generated with the MIRA antigen-specificity platform. Breadth was defined as the fraction of unique TCRs that were SARS-CoV-2-associated. Depth was defined as the fraction of total T cells that were SARS-CoV-2-associated. Using the MIRA data, every spike-specific TCR was mapped to the spike region that the TCR reacted to and assigned to either a CD4 or a CD8 class. Log10-transformed breadth and depth values were compared by one-way ANOVA with Sidak's multiple comparisons tests. TCRdb provides this immuneACCESS table in a form limited to in-frame rearrangements. Some clones are lacking; in checked studies, under half of them reflect an unresolved V gene, and why the rest are absent is not known. The V and J calls and clone size were taken over from that table, and D and trimming were inferred from the DNA. For this sample the table gives about 87,000 clones, of which around 90% were detected only once. The ten largest clonotypes hold approximately 9.1% of the sample.

The time point label on this specimen signifies: baseline before first vaccination. Vaccinee samples were obtained from the UK trials COV001 and COV002, which included a single-blind randomized controlled phase 2/3 trial of AZD1222 (ChAdOx1 nCoV-19) in healthy adults. For TCRbeta chain sequencing, PBMC samples from trial participants were taken at day 0 and at day 28 after the second dose. This sample was included in a study of T cell responses to AZD1222 COVID-19 vaccine (dated by TCRdb to the early 2020s). With respect to the entire study: AZD1222 recipients given second doses at about 4 weeks or at about 12 weeks were pooled, since spike-specific TCR depth and breadth were not found to differ between the two schedules. Trial participants were enrolled by age into subgroups of 18-55, 56-69 and 70-plus years, and around 150, 29 and 61 TCR-sequenced participants, respectively, were included in these subgroups. TCR sequencing was performed for approximately 240 trial participants, of whom roughly 200 were given two doses of AZD1222 and about 25 were given two doses of MenACWY control vaccine. On the study overall, not on this receptor specifically: Participants were mostly white British and included more females than males, and it was suggested by the authors that clonal diversity may have been underestimated. Because no day 14 peak-response samples were available, the repertoires could be characterized only after the peak T cell response. In the small 56-69-year group, the increase in depth fell short of significance, most likely because of low power. Only six AZD1222 recipients were SARS-CoV-2 seropositive at baseline, limiting conclusions about previously exposed vaccinees. After two AZD1222 doses, spike-specific TCR breadth and depth were significantly higher than at day 0 and than in MenACWY recipients. Vaccine-associated CD4 TCRs spanned the whole spike protein, with dominant responses in regions 160-218 and 743-854. Reportedly, close to half of the unique spike-specific TCRs recognized epitopes lying outside the regions that are mutated in the B.1.351 and B.1.1.7 variants.

A distance of 14 bases separates the germline ends of V and J, which lose 4 bases and 0 bases respectively. CDR1 SEHNR and CDR2 FQNEAQ were looked up in the germline V gene (reference sequence). The CDR3, from cysteine to phenylalanine, totals 16 residues. Kept here is only the CDR3 DNA, which spans 48 bases and is read in frame from base 1. The V and J genes are TRBV7-9 and TRBJ2-3, with the D call perhaps TRBD1 or TRBD2, as 6 bases match in each case. The material sequenced was peripheral blood, taken on day 0 of AZD1222 vaccination. The receptor was isolated from an adult in good health. The CDR3 reads CASSSGSGASTDTQYF. The DNA is as follows: TGTGCCAGCAGCTCAGGGTCGGGGGCTAGCACAGATACGCAGTATTTT.